This passage covers 24 T cell receptor beta chains from one sample sequenced in a study of radiation and T cells in renal cell carcinoma. Profiling relied on immunoSEQ multiplex PCR, and the TCRdb table lists in-frame clones only, not all of them. The repertoire holds 55,000 to 65,000 clones, with 65% to 85% as singletons. The sample's time point: baseline pretreatment blood. As to treatment: 15 Gy SBRT to primary tumor, nephrectomy 4 weeks later. The source was blood, collected from a patient whose treatment included radiotherapy and nephrectomy. Receptors originate from a man aged 55 to 70 with renal cell carcinoma.

CDR3 nucleotide sequence: TGCGCCAGCAGCCAAGACATCGGACAGGGCGGCCTTCGAGCTTTCTTT. Translation: CASSQDIGQGGLRAFF. The chain recombines TRBV4-3 with TRBJ1-1; 8 bases align to TRBD1. In germline, CDR1 is LGHNA, CDR2 YSLEER. This CDR3 region has 16 residues. J lost 10 bases, V lost 0 bases, and 13 bases had no gene match.

J is TRBJ2-5 and V is TRBV6-5; D may be TRBD2 (5 bases). CDR3 length: 16 amino acids. Trimming left V 3 bases short and J 2 bases short, with 16 bases between. CDR1 is MNHEY and CDR2 is SVGAGI in the germline V gene. CDR3 in DNA: TGTGCCAGCAGTTATAGGCGGGCAGGACGGCAAGAGACCCAGTACTTC. Amino acids: CASSYRRAGRQETQYF.

This clone was detected once. This chain links TRBV7-2 with TRBJ2-7, with D unclear. Germline V gene sequence: CDR1 SGHTA, CDR2 FQGNSA. Between the trimmed V and J ends, which lost 5 bases and 6 bases, there was a span of 11 bases. The length of the CDR3 is 12 residues. The CDR3 DNA reads as TGTGCCAGCAGCGTCACCCGCGGCGAGCAGTACTTC. Residues: CASSVTRGEQYF.

The chain uses TRBV5-1 and TRBJ2-1; tentative D call: TRBD1 (6 bases). From germline, CDR1 is SGHRS and CDR2 YFSETQ. Trimming pared 4 bases from V and 6 bases from J, leaving 23 bases between. This CDR3 is 17 amino acids long. CDR3 amino acids: CASSPSAWQGKINEQFF. The CDR3 DNA follows: TGCGCCAGCAGCCCGTCGGCTTGGCAGGGGAAGATCAATGAGCAGTTCTTC. The full variable domain, with the rest looked up from reference TRBV5-1 and TRBJ2-1, is KAGVTQTPRYLIKTRGQQVTLSCSPISGHRSVSWYQQTPGQGLQFLFEYFSETQRNKGNFPGRFSGRQFSNSRSEMNVSTLELGDSALYLCASSPSAWQGKINEQFFGPGTRLTVL.

V and J are TRBV10-3 and TRBJ2-3; 8 nucleotides line up with TRBD2. The CDR3 contains 14 residues. Germline CDR1 reads ENHRY; CDR2 reads SYGVKD. V dropped 10 bases and J dropped 5; count of bases not matched to a gene: 11. CDR3 region: CATKLAANQDTQYF. CDR3 bases: TGTGCCACTAAACTAGCGGCCAACCAAGATACGCAGTATTTT.

Note on this clone: An end of the junction does not agree with germline; a read error may underlie this. V is TRBV7-9 and J is TRBJ2-4; the match to TRBD2 covers 10 bases. Germline CDR1 SEHNR, CDR2 FQNEAQ (reference sequence). CDR3 length: 14 residues. The CDR3 loop is CASRSGLATSPLHF. The CDR3 DNA follows: TGTGCCAGCAGATCGGGACTAGCGACCTCGCCCCTCCACTTC.

This clone was counted a single time. The CDR3 nucleotides read TGTGCCAGCAGCTCGACAGGACTGCGGACTAATGAAAAACTGTTTTTT. Protein product: CASSSTGLRTNEKLFF. V gene TRBV7-2 combines with J gene TRBJ1-4; D is possibly TRBD1 (6 bases). The V and J ends lost 4 bases and 2 bases respectively, with 14 bases between them. CDR3 length: 16 amino acids. The germline V gene has CDR1 SGHTA and CDR2 FQGNSA.

The chain recombines TRBV5-5 with TRBJ2-5; D not resolved. The V gene's germline CDR1 is SGHKS and CDR2 YYEKEE (reference sequence). Between the trimmed V and J ends, which lost 0 bases and 1 base, there was a span of 4 bases. CDR3 length: 13 residues. The CDR3 is CASSLEGQETQYF. In DNA, the CDR3 is TGTGCCAGCAGCTTGGAGGGCCAAGAGACCCAGTACTTC.

V usage is TRBV5-7 and J usage is TRBJ1-1; tentatively, D is TRBD1 (6 bases). TRBV5-7 is filed as an ORF, its function uncertain. Trimming stripped 4 bases from V and 6 bases from J, with 13 bases between. The CDR3 contains 13 residues. The CDR3 is CASSPLGGAEAFF. Here the CDR3 DNA reads TGTGCCAGCAGCCCGCTAGGGGGTGCTGAAGCTTTCTTT.

The chain uses TRBV14 and TRBJ1-3; D uncertain. The CDR3 is made up of 15 amino acids. V was shortened by 4 bases and J by 0 bases, with 10 bases between the two germline ends. Germline V gene lookup returns CDR1 SGHDN and CDR2 FVKESK. In DNA form, the CDR3 reads TGTGCCAGCAGCCCTATTGTGAGCTCTGGAAACACCATATATTTT. Protein product: CASSPIVSSGNTIYF.

For the CDR3, the DNA is TGCGCCAGCAGCCCTAGCGATAACACAGATACGCAGTATTTT. Translating it yields CASSPSDNTDTQYF. The chain is built from TRBV5-1 and TRBJ2-3, with a possible D match to TRBD2 (6 bases). This CDR3 is built from 14 residues. V lost 4 bases and J lost 2, with 11 bases in between. Germline CDR1 and CDR2: SGHRS and YFSETQ.

The chain links TRBV6-5 to TRBJ2-2; TRBD2 matches at 10 bases. The CDR3 covers 16 residues. V shed 4 bases, J shed 0 bases, and the junction held 2 bases outside the gene matches. CDR1 and CDR2 (germline): MNHEY, SVGAGI. CDR3 sequence: CASSSTSGANTGELFF. The DNA of the CDR3 is TGTGCCAGCAGTTCAACTAGCGGGGCGAACACCGGGGAGCTGTTTTTT.

The J gene is TRBJ1-2, the V gene TRBV5-6; no clear D. The length of the CDR3 is 14 residues. The germline V gene encodes CDR1 SGHDT and CDR2 YYEEEE. Trimming removed 4 bases from V and 10 bases from J, with 20 bases in between. CDR3 bases: TGTGCCAGCAGCCAAGACCCGACTCAGTTGTTCTACACCTTC. Amino acid sequence: CASSQDPTQLFYTF.

The chain has TRBV2 and TRBJ1-4, with D perhaps matching TRBD1 (6 bases). Germline V lookup: CDR1 SNHLY, CDR2 FYNNEI. This CDR3 is built from 14 residues. With 7 bases removed from V and 5 bases from J, the gap between germline ends came to 14 bases. CDR3 sequence reads: CASTTGKGNEKLFF. DNA for the CDR3: TGTGCCAGCACCACAGGGAAGGGGAATGAAAAACTGTTTTTT.

The chain carries TRBV11-2 and TRBJ2-1; 14 nucleotides agree with TRBD2. This CDR3 region has 15 residues. The germline V gene encodes CDR1 SGHAT and CDR2 FQNNGV. The V gene end was trimmed by 8 bases and the J gene end by 6 bases; junction bases not matched to a gene: 6. CDR3 loop: CASERLAGGPNEQFF. DNA for the CDR3: TGTGCCAGCGAACGACTAGCGGGGGGGCCCAATGAGCAGTTCTTC.

The CDR3 sequence is CASSLVAYSHYEQYF. In DNA, the CDR3 is TGCGCCAGCAGCTTGGTAGCGTACAGCCACTACGAGCAGTACTTC. V is TRBV5-1 and J is TRBJ2-7, with a weak D call TRBD2 (5 bases). The CDR3 spans 15 residues. Germline V lookup: CDR1 SGHRS, CDR2 YFSETQ. The ends were cut back, 0 bases at V and 3 bases at J, with 13 bases in the middle.

The chain is built from TRBV7-6 and TRBJ2-1, with 12 bases that match TRBD2. The CDR3 extends over 18 amino acids. V lost 1 base to trimming and J lost 8 bases; unmatched junction nucleotides: 12. The germline V gene encodes CDR1 SGHVS and CDR2 FNYEAQ. The CDR3 DNA is TGTGCCAGCAGCTTAGACCCTAGCGGGGGGGCCTTTTTGTATGAGCAGTTCTTC. Protein sequence: CASSLDPSGGAFLYEQFF.

This clone was recorded once. The chain employs TRBV6-5 and TRBJ2-4; the D is unclear. The CDR3 runs 15 residues. Looked up from germline, CDR1 is MNHEY and CDR2 is SVGAGI. Trimming left V 4 bases short and J 0 bases short, with 10 bases between. CDR3 coding DNA: TGTGCCAGCAGTTTCATCCCTCTAGCCAAAAACATTCAGTACTTC. Translating it yields CASSFIPLAKNIQYF.

This chain connects TRBV30 to TRBJ2-4; the D is unclear. The length of the CDR3 is 16 residues. Germline CDR1 and CDR2: GTSNPN and SVGIG (reference sequence). V dropped 0 bases and J dropped 6 bases, with 18 bases sitting between them. CDR3 DNA sequence: TGTGCCTGGAGTGTAGTTGGCCTGCAACAGAGAAACATTCAGTACTTC. This gives the protein CAWSVVGLQQRNIQYF.

The chain links TRBV27 to TRBJ2-1; D is uncertain. The V and J ends lost 3 bases and 6 bases respectively, with 9 bases between them. The CDR3 consists of 13 residues. The V gene's germline CDR1 is MNHEY and CDR2 SMNVEV (reference sequence). The CDR3 DNA sequence: TGTGCCAGCAGTTTTGGGGTCTCCAATGAGCAGTTCTTC. Its protein is CASSFGVSNEQFF.

J is TRBJ2-1 and V is TRBV5-4; 7 bases are shared with TRBD2. The CDR3 is 15 residues long. V was clipped by 6 bases and J by 3 bases; unmatched bases: 9. Germline V CDR1 and CDR2: SGHNT, YYREEE (reference sequence). CDR3 residues: CASTREGLIYNEQFF. For the CDR3, the DNA is TGTGCCAGCACCAGAGAGGGACTAATCTACAATGAGCAGTTCTTC.

This chain joins TRBV6-1 and TRBJ1-4; D gene ambiguous. Trimming stripped 4 bases from V and 4 bases from J, with 10 bases between. CDR3 length equals 14 residues. Per germline, CDR1 MNHNS and CDR2 SASEGT. CDR3 residues: CASSAGSSNEKLFF. The CDR3 DNA reads TGTGCCAGCAGTGCGGGCAGTAGTAATGAAAAACTGTTTTTT.

In this sample, this clone turned up a few times. This chain connects TRBV5-1 to TRBJ1-4; the D gene is possibly TRBD1 (6 bases). CDR3 length: 15 residues. Germline values: CDR1 SGHRS, CDR2 YFSETQ. Trimming cost V 4 bases and J 8 bases, with 18 bases left between them. In nucleotides, the CDR3 is TGCGCCAGCAGCCAAGGGGCCGGGACATACGAAAAACTGTTTTTT. The encoded protein is CASSQGAGTYEKLFF.

The CDR3 sequence: CASRRSSYNSPLHF. CDR3 bases: TGTGCCAGCCGCAGGAGCTCCTATAATTCACCCCTCCACTTT. This rearrangement joins TRBV6-5 to TRBJ1-6, with no clear D. With 8 bases removed from V and 0 bases from J, the gap between germline ends came to 8 bases. The CDR3 contains 14 residues. Germline V CDR1 and CDR2: MNHEY, SVGAGI.